This T cell receptor (beta chain) was sequenced during a study of breast tumors, draining lymph nodes, adjacent tissues. A single record per CDR3 protein comes from TCRdb applying MiXCR to the multiplex PCR reads. The sample yields around 19,000 distinct CDR3 sequences, about a third seen once. By share, this clonotype counts as medium-sized (0.01 to 0.1%). What it binds is unknown. This CDR3 has 14 residues. Germline V lookup: CDR1 SGHTA, CDR2 FQGNSA. The V end lost 2 bases, the J end lost 0 bases, and 7 bases lay between the germline ends. Points from the study as a whole: The lymph node origin of tumor T cells was framed as consistent with a hypothesis, not demonstrated. Compared with basal-like, luminal-like tumors shared significantly more repertoire with nontumor tissue. Most tumor T cells seemingly derive from lymph node, then expand in tumor. Tumor repertoires ranked between lymph nodes and nontumor tissue in diversity, with V and J gene preferences.

Sequenced material: breast tumor tissue. The receptor was isolated from a female donor with breast cancer. Some clones in this sample may be carry-over from other donors' samples. V is TRBV7-2 and J is TRBJ2-5; TRBD1 is a possible D gene (6 bases). In nucleotides, the CDR3 is TGTGCCAGCAGCTTACGACAGGACCAAGAGACCCAGTACTTC. It translates to CASSLRQDQETQYF.